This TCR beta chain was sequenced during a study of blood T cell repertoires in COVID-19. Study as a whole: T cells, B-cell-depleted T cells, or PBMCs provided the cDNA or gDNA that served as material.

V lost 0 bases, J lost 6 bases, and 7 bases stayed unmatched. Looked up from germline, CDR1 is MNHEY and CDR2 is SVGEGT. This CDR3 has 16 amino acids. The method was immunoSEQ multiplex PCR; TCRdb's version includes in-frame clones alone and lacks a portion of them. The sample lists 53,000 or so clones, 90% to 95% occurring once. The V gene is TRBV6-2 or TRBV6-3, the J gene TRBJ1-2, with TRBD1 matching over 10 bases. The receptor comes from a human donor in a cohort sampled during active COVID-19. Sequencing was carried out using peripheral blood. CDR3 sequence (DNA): TGTGCCAGCAGTTACTCGCGATCGGGGACAGGGGATGGCTACACCTTC. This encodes CASSYSRSGTGDGYTF.